The present entry profiles one TCR beta chain with its context. This entry is derived from a study of blood T cell repertoires in COVID-19. Study-wide background: Among Cohort 3 donors, those recovered had two negative PCRs, clearance, or symptom resolution. Sample material is recorded as cDNA or gDNA derived from T cells, B-cell-depleted T cells, or PBMCs.

Which cohort a participant joined came from the clinical history participants gave. V lost 3 bases to trimming and J lost 2 bases; unmatched junction nucleotides: 18. CDR1 KGHDR and CDR2 SFDVKD come from the germline V gene. This CDR3 has 20 residues. Using immunoSEQ multiplex PCR, the repertoire was profiled, and TCRdb retains in-frame clones only, with some absent. The sample records 300,000 to 450,000 clones, around 87% being singletons. The TCR sequence derives from a man aged 35-49 years in a cohort exposed to, infected with or recovered from COVID-19 (not recorded which). This chain uses TRBV24-1 with TRBJ2-7, with TRBD1 identical over 10 bases. Sequenced: PBMCs or T cells enriched from blood (not recorded which). Here the CDR3 reads CATSDPRPGTGDLLAYEQYF. The CDR3 region has the DNA TGTGCCACCAGTGATCCCCGTCCCGGGACAGGGGACCTATTAGCCTACGAGCAGTACTTC.